This T cell receptor (beta chain) was profiled in a study of T cell changes during pregnancy in multiple sclerosis. Profiled with immunoSEQ multiplex PCR; TCRdb holds only in-frame clones, not every one. Of around 71,000 clones listed, approximately 94% were seen once; the top ten hold approximately 1.2%. Germline CDR1 and CDR2: SGHAT and FQNNGV. V gave up 5 bases and J gave up 3 bases, with 13 bases separating them. The CDR3 is 15 amino acids. The chain links TRBV11-2 to TRBJ2-2; possible D gene TRBD2, 6 bases. The receptor was isolated from a female donor with multiple sclerosis, enrolled in a pregnancy study. Sequences were derived from peripheral blood, sampled in the third trimester of pregnancy. CDR3 coding DNA: TGTGCCAGCAGCGCGGGGATGGGGGACACCGGGGAGCTGTTTTTT. It is translated as CASSAGMGDTGELFF. Together with reference TRBV11-2 and TRBJ2-2, the CDR3 gives the full variable domain: EAGVAQSPRYKIIEKRQSVAFWCNPISGHATLYWYQQILGQGPKLLIQFQNNGVVDDSQLPKDRFSAERLKGVDSTLKIQPAKLEDSAVYLCASSAGMGDTGELFFGEGSRLTVL.